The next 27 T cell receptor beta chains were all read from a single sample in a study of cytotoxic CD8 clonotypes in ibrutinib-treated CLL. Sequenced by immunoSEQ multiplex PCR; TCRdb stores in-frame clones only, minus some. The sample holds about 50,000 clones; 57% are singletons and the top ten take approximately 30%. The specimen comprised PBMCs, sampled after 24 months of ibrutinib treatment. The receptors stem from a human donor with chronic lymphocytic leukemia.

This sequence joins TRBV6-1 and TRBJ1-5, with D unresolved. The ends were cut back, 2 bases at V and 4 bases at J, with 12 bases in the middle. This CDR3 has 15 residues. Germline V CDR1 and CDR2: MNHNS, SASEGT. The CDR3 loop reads CASSESSFGNQPQHF. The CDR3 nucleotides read TGTGCCAGCAGTGAATCTAGCTTCGGGAATCAGCCCCAGCATTTT.

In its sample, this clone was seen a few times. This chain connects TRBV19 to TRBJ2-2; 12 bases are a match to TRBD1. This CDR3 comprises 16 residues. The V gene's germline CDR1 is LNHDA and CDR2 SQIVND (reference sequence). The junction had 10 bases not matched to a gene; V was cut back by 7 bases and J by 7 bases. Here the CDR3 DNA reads TGTGCCAGTACCTCCGGGACAGGGGGCTTGGTCGGGGAGCTGTTTTTT. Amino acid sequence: CASTSGTGGLVGELFF. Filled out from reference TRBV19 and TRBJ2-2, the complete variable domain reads DGGITQSPKYLFRKEGQNVTLSCEQNLNHDAMYWYRQDPGQGLRLIYYSQIVNDFQKGDIAEGYSVSREKKESFPLTVTSAQKNPTAFYLCASTSGTGGLVGELFFGEGSRLTVL.

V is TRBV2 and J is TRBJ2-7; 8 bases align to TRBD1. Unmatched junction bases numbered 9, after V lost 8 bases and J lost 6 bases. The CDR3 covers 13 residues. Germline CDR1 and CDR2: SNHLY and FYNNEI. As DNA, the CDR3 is TGTGCCAGCTGTAGTGGACAGGGTCGCGAGCAGTACTTC. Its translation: CASCSGQGREQYF.

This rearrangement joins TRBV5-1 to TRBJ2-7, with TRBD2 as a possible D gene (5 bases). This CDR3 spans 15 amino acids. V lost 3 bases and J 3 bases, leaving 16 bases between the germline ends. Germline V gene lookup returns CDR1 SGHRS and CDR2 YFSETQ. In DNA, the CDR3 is TGCGCCAGCAGCTGGAACCTCGCCGGGAACTACGAGCAGTACTTC. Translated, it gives CASSWNLAGNYEQYF.

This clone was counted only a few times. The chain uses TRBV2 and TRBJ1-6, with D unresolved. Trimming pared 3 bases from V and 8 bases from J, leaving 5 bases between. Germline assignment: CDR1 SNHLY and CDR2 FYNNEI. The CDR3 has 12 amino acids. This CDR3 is CASSEEHSPLHF. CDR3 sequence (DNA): TGTGCCAGCAGTGAGGAACATTCACCCCTCCACTTT.

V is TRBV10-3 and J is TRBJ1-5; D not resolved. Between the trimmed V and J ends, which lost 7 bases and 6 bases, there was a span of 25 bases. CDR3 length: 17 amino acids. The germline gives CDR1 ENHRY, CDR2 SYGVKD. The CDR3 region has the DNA TGTGCCATCACTTTGGCTGAAGGCCGGGGAATTGGTCAGCCCCAGCATTTT. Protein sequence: CAITLAEGRGIGQPQHF.

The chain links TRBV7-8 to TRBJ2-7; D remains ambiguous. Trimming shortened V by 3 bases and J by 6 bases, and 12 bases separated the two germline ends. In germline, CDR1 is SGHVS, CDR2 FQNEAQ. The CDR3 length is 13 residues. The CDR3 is CASSFGPVSEQYF. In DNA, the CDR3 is TGTGCCAGCAGCTTTGGGCCGGTGAGCGAGCAGTACTTC. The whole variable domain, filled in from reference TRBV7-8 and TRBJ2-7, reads GAGVSQSPRYKVAKRGQDVALRCDPISGHVSLFWYQQALGQGPEFLTYFQNEAQLDKSGLPSDRFFAERPEGSVSTLKIQRTQQEDSAVYLCASSFGPVSEQYFGPGTRLTVT.

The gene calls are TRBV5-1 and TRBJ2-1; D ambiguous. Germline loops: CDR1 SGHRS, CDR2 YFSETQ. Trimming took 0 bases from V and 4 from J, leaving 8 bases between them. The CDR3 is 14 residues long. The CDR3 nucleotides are TGCGCCAGCAGCTTGGCCGTAGTATACAATGAGCAGTTCTTC. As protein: CASSLAVVYNEQFF. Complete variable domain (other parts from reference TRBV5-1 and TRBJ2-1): KAGVTQTPRYLIKTRGQQVTLSCSPISGHRSVSWYQQTPGQGLQFLFEYFSETQRNKGNFPGRFSGRQFSNSRSEMNVSTLELGDSALYLCASSLAVVYNEQFFGPGTRLTVL.

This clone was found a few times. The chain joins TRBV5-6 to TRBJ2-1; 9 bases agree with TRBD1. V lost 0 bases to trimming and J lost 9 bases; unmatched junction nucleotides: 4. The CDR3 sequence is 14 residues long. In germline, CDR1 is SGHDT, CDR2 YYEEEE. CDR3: CASSLGDRVAEQFF. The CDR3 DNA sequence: TGTGCCAGCAGCTTGGGGGACAGGGTGGCTGAGCAGTTCTTC. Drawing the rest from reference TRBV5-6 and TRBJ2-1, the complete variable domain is DAGVTQSPTHLIKTRGQQVTLRCSPKSGHDTVSWYQQALGQGPQFIFQYYEEEERQRGNFPDRFSGHQFPNYSSELNVNALLLGDSALYLCASSLGDRVAEQFFGPGTRLTVL.

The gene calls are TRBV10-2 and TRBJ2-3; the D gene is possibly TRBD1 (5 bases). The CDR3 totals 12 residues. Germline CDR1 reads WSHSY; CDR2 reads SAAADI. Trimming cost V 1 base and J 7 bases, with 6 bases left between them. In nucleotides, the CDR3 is TGCGCCAGCAGTGAGTTGGACAATACGCAGTATTTT. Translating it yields CASSELDNTQYF.

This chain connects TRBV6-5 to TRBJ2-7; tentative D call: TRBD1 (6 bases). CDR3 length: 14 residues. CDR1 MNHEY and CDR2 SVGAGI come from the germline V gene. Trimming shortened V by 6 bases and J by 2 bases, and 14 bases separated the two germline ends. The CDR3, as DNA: TGTGCCAGCAGCCTCCGGGACAAGCCCTACGAGCAGTACTTC. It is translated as CASSLRDKPYEQYF.

CDR3 DNA: TGTGCCAGCAGTGAATCTACAGCCTACAATGAGCAGTTCTTC. This translates into CASSESTAYNEQFF. J is TRBJ2-1 and V is TRBV25-1; D remains ambiguous. V lost 1 base and J 2 bases, leaving 6 bases between the germline ends. The CDR3 spans 14 residues. Germline assignment: CDR1 MGHDK and CDR2 SYGVNS.

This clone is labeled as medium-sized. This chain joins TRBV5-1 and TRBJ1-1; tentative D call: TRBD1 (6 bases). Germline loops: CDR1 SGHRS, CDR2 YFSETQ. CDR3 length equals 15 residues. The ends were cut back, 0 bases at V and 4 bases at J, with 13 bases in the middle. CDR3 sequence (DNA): TGCGCCAGCAGCTTGGACAGGGCTGAGGGCACTGAAGCTTTCTTT. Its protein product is CASSLDRAEGTEAFF.

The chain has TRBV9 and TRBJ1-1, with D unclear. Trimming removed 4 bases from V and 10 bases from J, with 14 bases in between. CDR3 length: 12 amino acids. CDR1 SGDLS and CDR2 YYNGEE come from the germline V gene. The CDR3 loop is CASSRVEGAAFF. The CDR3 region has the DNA TGTGCCAGCAGCCGGGTCGAGGGAGCAGCTTTCTTT.

CDR3 sequence: CASSRGRNTEAFF. CDR3 nucleotide sequence: TGTGCCAGCAGTCGCGGAAGGAACACTGAAGCTTTCTTT. This sequence joins TRBV6-6 and TRBJ1-1; D gene ambiguous. CDR3 size: 13 residues. The V and J ends lost 5 bases and 1 base respectively, with 8 bases between them. Looked up from germline, CDR1 is MNHNY and CDR2 is SVGAGI (reference sequence).

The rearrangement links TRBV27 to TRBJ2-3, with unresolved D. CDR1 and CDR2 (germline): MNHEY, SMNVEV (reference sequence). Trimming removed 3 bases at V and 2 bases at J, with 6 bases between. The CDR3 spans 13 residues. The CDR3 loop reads CASSLHHTDTQYF. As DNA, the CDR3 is TGTGCCAGCAGTTTGCACCACACAGATACGCAGTATTTT.

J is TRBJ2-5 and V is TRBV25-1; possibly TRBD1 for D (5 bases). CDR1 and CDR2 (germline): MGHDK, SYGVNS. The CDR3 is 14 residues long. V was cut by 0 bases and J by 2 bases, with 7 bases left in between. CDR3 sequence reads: CASSEYKGQETQYF. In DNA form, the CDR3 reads TGTGCCAGCAGTGAATATAAGGGGCAAGAGACCCAGTACTTC.

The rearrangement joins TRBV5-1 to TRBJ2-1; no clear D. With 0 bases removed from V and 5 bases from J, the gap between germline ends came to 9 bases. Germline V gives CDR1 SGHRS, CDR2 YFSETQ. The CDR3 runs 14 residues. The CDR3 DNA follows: TGCGCCAGCAGCTTGGAGGTCGGTGACAATGAGCAGTTCTTC. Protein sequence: CASSLEVGDNEQFF.

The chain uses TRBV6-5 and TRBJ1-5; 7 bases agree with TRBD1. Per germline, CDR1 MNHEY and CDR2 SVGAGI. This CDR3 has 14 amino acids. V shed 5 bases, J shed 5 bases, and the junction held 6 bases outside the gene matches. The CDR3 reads CASSTGAEDQPQHF. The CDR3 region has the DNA TGTGCCAGCAGTACAGGGGCGGAGGATCAGCCCCAGCATTTT.

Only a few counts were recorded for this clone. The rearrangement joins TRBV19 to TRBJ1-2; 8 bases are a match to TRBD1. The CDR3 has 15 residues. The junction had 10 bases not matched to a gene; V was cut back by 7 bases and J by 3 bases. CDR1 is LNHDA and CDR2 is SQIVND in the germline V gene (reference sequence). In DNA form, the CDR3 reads TGTGCCAGTAACCACCGGACAGGGATTTACTATGGCTACACCTTC. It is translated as CASNHRTGIYYGYTF. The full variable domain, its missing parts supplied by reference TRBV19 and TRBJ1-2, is DGGITQSPKYLFRKEGQNVTLSCEQNLNHDAMYWYRQDPGQGLRLIYYSQIVNDFQKGDIAEGYSVSREKKESFPLTVTSAQKNPTAFYLCASNHRTGIYYGYTFGSGTRLTVV.

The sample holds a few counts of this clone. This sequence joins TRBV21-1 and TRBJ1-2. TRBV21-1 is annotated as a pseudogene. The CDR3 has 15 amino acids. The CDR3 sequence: CASSKLGPSLYGYTF. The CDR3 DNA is TGTGCCAGCAGCAAACTGGGACCGTCCCTCTATGGCTACACCTTC.

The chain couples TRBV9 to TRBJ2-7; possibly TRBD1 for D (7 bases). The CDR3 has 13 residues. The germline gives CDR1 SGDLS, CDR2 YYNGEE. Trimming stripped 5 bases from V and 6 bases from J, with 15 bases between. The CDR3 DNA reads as TGTGCCAGCAGGACCCAGGGGGGAGGCGAGCAGTACTTC. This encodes CASRTQGGGEQYF. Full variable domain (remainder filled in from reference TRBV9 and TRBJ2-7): DSGVTQTPKHLITATGQRVTLRCSPRSGDLSVYWYQQSLDQGLQFLIQYYNGEERAKGNILERFSAQQFPDLHSELNLSSLELGDSALYFCASRTQGGGEQYFGPGTRLTVT.

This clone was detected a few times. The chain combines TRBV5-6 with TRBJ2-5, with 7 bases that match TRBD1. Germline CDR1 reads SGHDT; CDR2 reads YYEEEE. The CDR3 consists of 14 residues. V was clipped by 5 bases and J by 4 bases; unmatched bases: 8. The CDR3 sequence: CASRATGVGETQYF. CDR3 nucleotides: TGTGCCAGCAGGGCAACAGGGGTGGGAGAGACCCAGTACTTC.

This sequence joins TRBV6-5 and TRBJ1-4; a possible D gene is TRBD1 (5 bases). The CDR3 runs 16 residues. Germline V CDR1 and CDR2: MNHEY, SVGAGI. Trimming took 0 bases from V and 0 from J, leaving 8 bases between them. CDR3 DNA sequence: TGTGCCAGCAGTTACTCGAGGGGAGCAACTAATGAAAAACTGTTTTTT. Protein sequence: CASSYSRGATNEKLFF.

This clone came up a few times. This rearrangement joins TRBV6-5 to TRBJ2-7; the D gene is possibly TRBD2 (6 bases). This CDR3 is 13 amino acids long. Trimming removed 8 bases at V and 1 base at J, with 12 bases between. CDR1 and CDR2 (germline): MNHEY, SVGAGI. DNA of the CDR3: TGTGCCAGCCGCAACGGGGGATCCTACGAGCAGTACTTC. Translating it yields CASRNGGSYEQYF.

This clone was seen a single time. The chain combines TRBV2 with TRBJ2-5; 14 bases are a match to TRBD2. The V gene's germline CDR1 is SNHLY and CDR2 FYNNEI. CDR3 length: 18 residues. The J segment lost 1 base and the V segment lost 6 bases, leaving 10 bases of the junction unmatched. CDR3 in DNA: TGTGCCAGCAGGACCGGGACTAGCGGGGGCCTACGCCAAGAGACCCAGTACTTC. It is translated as CASRTGTSGGLRQETQYF.

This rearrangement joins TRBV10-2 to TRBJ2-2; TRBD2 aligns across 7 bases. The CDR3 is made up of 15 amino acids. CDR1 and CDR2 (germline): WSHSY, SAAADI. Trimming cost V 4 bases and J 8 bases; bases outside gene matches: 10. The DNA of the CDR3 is TGCGCCAGCAGTGGGGCAGGGACTACCTCTGGGGAGCTGTTTTTT. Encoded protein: CASSGAGTTSGELFF.